This TCR beta chain was found in a study of shared clonotypes between healthy human individuals. Using immunoSEQ multiplex PCR, the repertoire was profiled, and TCRdb retains in-frame clones only, with some absent. The sample contains under 600,000 clones, about 98% of which appear only once. It was CD45RO-negative cells, positively selected for CCR7, that made up naive CD8 cells, with terminally differentiated effector memory CD45RA+ cells excluded. Every donor, a Caucasian adult, lived in Nashville, Tennessee. Of note for this clone: Its antigen is still unknown.

Unmatched junction bases numbered 4, after V lost 0 bases and J lost 4 bases. Germline V gives CDR1 LGHNA, CDR2 YSLEER. This CDR3 has 16 amino acids. Findings and caveats of the study: The donor pool, a small one, limited the genetic and exposure-history diversity represented.

The material sequenced was naive CD8+ T cells sorted from blood. The rearrangement links TRBV4-3 to TRBJ1-2; 11 bases are a match to TRBD1. This receptor was taken from a man younger than 40 in good health. This chain's CDR3 is CASSQDRTGGGYGYTF. Written as DNA, the CDR3 is TGCGCCAGCAGCCAAGATCGGACAGGGGGCGGCTATGGCTACACCTTC.